This T cell receptor (beta chain) comes out of a study of CD8 T cells in ankylosing spondylitis. V was clipped by 6 bases and J by 2 bases, with 20 bases between them. The germline V gene encodes CDR1 MNHNS and CDR2 SASEGT. The CDR3 has 16 amino acids. TCRdb re-analysed the 5' RACE reads in MiXCR, keeping a single row per CDR3 protein. This table holds under 250,000 distinct CDR3 sequences, roughly 32% found once. This clonotype was counted a few times. This rearrangement joins TRBV6-1 to TRBJ2-7; D not certain. The sequence came from a male donor with ankylosing spondylitis or in good health (not recorded which). Material: blood, either unsorted or a sorted T cell fraction (not recorded which). The CDR3 DNA reads as TGTGCCAGCAGGCCCGGGCATGAGGCCCGCCCCTACGAGCAGTACTTC. Translated, it gives CASRPGHEARPYEQYF.